The present T cell receptor beta chain was sequenced within a study of shared clonotypes between healthy human individuals. Study-level points and caveats: Relative to memory subsets, naive subsets generally showed larger estimated richness. Sampling involved blood alone; tissue repertoires likely differ. Represented genetic and exposure-history diversity was restricted by having few donors.

CDR3 length: 13 amino acids. Trimming took 6 bases from V and 7 from J; bases not matched to a gene: 10. Germline V gene data show CDR1 as SQVTM and CDR2 as ANQGSEA. Evenly divided among several immunoSEQ plates was the genomic DNA of each subset. TCRdb's copy holds only in-frame clones and misses some; the assay was immunoSEQ multiplex PCR. The sample includes roughly 700,000 clones, approximately 79% of them seen just once. In regard to this clone: What it binds is unknown.

This TCR was recovered from a woman aged 30 to 39 in good health. The V and J genes are TRBV29-1 and TRBJ2-7; TRBD1 agrees at 9 bases. Sequenced input: memory CD4+ T cells sorted from blood. The subset is: CD45RA-negative fraction. CDR3 nucleotides: TGCAGCGTACAGGGGACAGGGAGGGGAGAGCAGTACTTC. It translates to CSVQGTGRGEQYF.